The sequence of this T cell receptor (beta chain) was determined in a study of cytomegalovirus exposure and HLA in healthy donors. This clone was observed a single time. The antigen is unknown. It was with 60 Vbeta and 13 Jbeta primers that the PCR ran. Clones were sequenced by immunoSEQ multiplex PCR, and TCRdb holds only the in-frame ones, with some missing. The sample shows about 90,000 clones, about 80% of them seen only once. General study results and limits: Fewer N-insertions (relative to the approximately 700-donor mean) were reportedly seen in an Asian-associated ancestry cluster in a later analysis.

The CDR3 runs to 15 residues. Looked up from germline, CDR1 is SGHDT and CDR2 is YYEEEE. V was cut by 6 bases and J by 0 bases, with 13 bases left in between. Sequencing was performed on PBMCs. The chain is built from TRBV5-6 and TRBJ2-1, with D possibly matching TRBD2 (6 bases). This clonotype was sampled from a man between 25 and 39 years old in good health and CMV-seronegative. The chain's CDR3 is CASIRGGTSYNEQFF. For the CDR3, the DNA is TGTGCCAGCATACGCGGCGGGACCTCCTACAATGAGCAGTTCTTC. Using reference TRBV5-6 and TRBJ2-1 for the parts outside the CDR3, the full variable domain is DAGVTQSPTHLIKTRGQQVTLRCSPKSGHDTVSWYQQALGQGPQFIFQYYEEEERQRGNFPDRFSGHQFPNYSSELNVNALLLGDSALYLCASIRGGTSYNEQFFGPGTRLTVL.